This T cell receptor (beta chain) came from a study of blood T cells in healthy people across ages. For every donor, a draw yielded 8.5 to 10 milliliters of peripheral blood. The CDR3 has 17 residues. Germline CDR1 reads KGHDR; CDR2 reads SFDVKD. V gave up 6 bases and J gave up 0 bases, with 14 bases separating them. It was with a sample-barcoded 5' primer and a J-beta primer mix that a second PCR of about 6 to 12 cycles was run. Using its own MiXCR run on the 5' RACE reads, TCRdb lists one record per CDR3 protein. The data show roughly 1,700,000 distinct CDR3 sequences, roughly 27% seen once. This clonotype came up a few times. Its antigen is currently unknown. A much larger clone sits a single nucleotide away, making a read error possible. Whole-study findings and limits: Significant beta diversity loss was already apparent by age roughly 38, declining roughly linearly. Long-lived donors exceeded aged donors in naive CD4+ cells and diversity.

The TCR sequence derives from a woman under 40 in good health. The V gene is TRBV24-1, the J gene TRBJ2-6, with D unresolved. Source material: blood. Here the CDR3 DNA reads TGTGCCACCAGTAACCCACGTGACAACTCTGGGGCCAACGTCCTGACTTTC. Its translation: CATSNPRDNSGANVLTF.